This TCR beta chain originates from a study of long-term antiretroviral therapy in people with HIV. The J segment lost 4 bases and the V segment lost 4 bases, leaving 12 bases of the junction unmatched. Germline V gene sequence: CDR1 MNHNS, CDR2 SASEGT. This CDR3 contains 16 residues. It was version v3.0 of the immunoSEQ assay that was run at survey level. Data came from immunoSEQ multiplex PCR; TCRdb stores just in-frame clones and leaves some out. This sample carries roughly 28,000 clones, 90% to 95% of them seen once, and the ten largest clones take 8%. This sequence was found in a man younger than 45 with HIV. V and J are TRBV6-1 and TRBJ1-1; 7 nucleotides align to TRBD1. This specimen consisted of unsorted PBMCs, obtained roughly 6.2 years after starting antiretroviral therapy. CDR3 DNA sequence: TGTGCCAGCAGTGCGATCGACAGGGCCCGAGGCACTGAAGCTTTCTTT. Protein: CASSAIDRARGTEAFF.